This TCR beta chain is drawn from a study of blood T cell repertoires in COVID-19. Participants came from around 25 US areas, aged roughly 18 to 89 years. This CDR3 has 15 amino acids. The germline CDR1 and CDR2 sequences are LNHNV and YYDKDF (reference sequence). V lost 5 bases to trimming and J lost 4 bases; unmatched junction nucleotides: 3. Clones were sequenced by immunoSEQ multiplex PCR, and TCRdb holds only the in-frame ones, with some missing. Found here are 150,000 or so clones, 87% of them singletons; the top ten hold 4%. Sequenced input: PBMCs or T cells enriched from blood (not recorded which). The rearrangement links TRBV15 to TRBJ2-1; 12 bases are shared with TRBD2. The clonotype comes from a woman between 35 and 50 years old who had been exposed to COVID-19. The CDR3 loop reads CATSGTSGGYNEQFF. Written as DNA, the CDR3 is TGTGCCACCAGCGGAACTAGCGGGGGGTACAATGAGCAGTTCTTC.